Listed here are 22 T cell receptor beta chains from one sample, sequenced in a study of blood T cell repertoires in COVID-19. TCRdb keeps only in-frame clones here, not all; method: immunoSEQ multiplex PCR. The sample contains about 180,000 clones, 60% to 80% of which appear only once. The sequencing sample was made of peripheral blood. These receptors all stem from a woman in her 70s with acute or convalescent COVID-19.

This clone occurred once. The V gene is TRBV3-1 (or the pseudogene TRBV3-2), the J gene TRBJ2-1; 9 nucleotides align to TRBD2. Unmatched junction bases numbered 9, after V lost 4 bases and J lost 5 bases. Germline V gives CDR1 LGHDT, CDR2 YNNKEL (reference sequence). The CDR3 is made up of 16 amino acids. CDR3 sequence reads: CASSPSPAGGNNEQFF. Here the CDR3 DNA reads TGTGCCAGCAGCCCTTCCCCAGCGGGAGGAAACAATGAGCAGTTCTTC.

The chain carries TRBV10-1 and TRBJ2-3, with TRBD1 matching over 7 bases. The CDR3 has 12 amino acids. Germline V CDR1 and CDR2: WNHNN, SYGVQD (reference sequence). V was clipped by 2 bases and J by 10 bases; unmatched bases: 3. Here the CDR3 reads CASSERQGAQYF. The CDR3 DNA is TGCGCCAGCAGTGAGAGACAGGGAGCGCAGTATTTT.

The chain carries TRBV9 and TRBJ2-7; 8 nucleotides match TRBD2. The CDR3 covers 15 residues. The trim removed 5 bases at V and 0 bases at J, leaving 7 bases unmatched. The germline V gene encodes CDR1 SGDLS and CDR2 YYNGEE. Written as DNA, the CDR3 is TGTGCCAGCAGTCAGACTAGCGCCTACTCCTACGAGCAGTACTTC. This gives the protein CASSQTSAYSYEQYF.

The chain employs TRBV19 and TRBJ1-5; maybe TRBD1 (5 bases). V was cut by 4 bases and J by 0 bases, with 19 bases left in between. Looked up from germline, CDR1 is LNHDA and CDR2 is SQIVND (reference sequence). The CDR3 has 18 residues. CDR3 sequence: CASSTEDLQDISNQPQHF. The CDR3 DNA sequence: TGTGCCAGTAGTACGGAAGACCTACAGGATATTAGCAATCAGCCCCAGCATTTT.

This clone was observed a single time. The chain links TRBV18 to TRBJ1-6; TRBD1 might be the D (5 bases). The length of the CDR3 is 17 residues. Trimming shortened V by 3 bases and J by 10 bases, and 22 bases separated the two germline ends. Germline V gene lookup returns CDR1 KGHSH and CDR2 LQKENI. The CDR3 is CASSPSHVGQGLSPLHF. The DNA of the CDR3 is TGTGCCAGCTCACCTTCACACGTCGGGCAGGGATTGTCACCCCTCCACTTT. Variable domain in full (rest from reference TRBV18 and TRBJ1-6): NAGVMQNPRHLVRRRGQEARLRCSPMKGHSHVYWYRQLPEEGLKFMVYLQKENIIDESGMPKERFSAEFPKEGPSILRIQQVVRGDSAAYFCASSPSHVGQGLSPLHFGNGTRLTVT.

The chain is built from TRBV19 and TRBJ2-6; no clear D gene. The germline CDR1 and CDR2 sequences are LNHDA and SQIVND (reference sequence). V was shortened by 2 bases and J by 1 base, with 15 bases between the two germline ends. There are 18 residues in the CDR3. DNA of the CDR3: TGTGCCAGTAGTATACCGCGCGGTCTGGGTTCTGGGGCCAACGTCCTGACTTTC. As protein: CASSIPRGLGSGANVLTF.

The chain links TRBV19 to TRBJ1-5; perhaps TRBD1 as D (6 bases). Trimming took off 9 bases at V and 6 bases at J, with 18 bases between the two ends. Germline assignment: CDR1 LNHDA and CDR2 SQIVND (reference sequence). This CDR3 has 14 amino acids. The CDR3 loop reads CASHALGAGQPQHF. For the CDR3, the DNA is TGTGCCAGCCACGCGTTGGGGGCTGGTCAGCCCCAGCATTTT.

The chain combines TRBV6-5 with TRBJ2-7; TRBD1 aligns across 7 bases. Germline V gives CDR1 MNHEY, CDR2 SVGAGI. The length of the CDR3 is 14 residues. The V and J ends lost 9 bases and 2 bases, in that order; junction bases with no gene match: 10. The CDR3 loop reads CASGNRGSTYEQYF. DNA of the CDR3: TGTGCCAGTGGTAACAGGGGCAGTACCTACGAGCAGTACTTC.

The chain carries TRBV6-6 and TRBJ1-1; perhaps TRBD1 as D (6 bases). V lost 10 bases to trimming and J lost 0 bases, with 12 bases between them. Germline lookup yields CDR1 MNHNY and CDR2 SVGAGI (reference sequence). The CDR3 runs 13 residues. CDR3 DNA: TGTGCCACGACGCCAGGGGTGAACACTGAAGCTTTCTTT. Translation gives CATTPGVNTEAFF.

The V call is TRBV27, the J call TRBJ1-6; D gene unclear. V was clipped by 1 base and J by 2 bases, with 15 bases between them. The V gene's germline CDR1 is MNHEY and CDR2 SMNVEV (reference sequence). This CDR3 has 18 amino acids. The CDR3, as DNA: TGTGCCAGCAGTTTATTTTCTCCACTGAACGCCTATAATTCACCCCTCCACTTT. As protein: CASSLFSPLNAYNSPLHF.

This chain joins TRBV19 and TRBJ2-1, with a possible D match to TRBD2 (10 bases). This CDR3 comprises 13 residues. Germline values: CDR1 LNHDA, CDR2 SQIVND (reference sequence). With 6 bases removed from V and 14 bases from J, the gap between germline ends came to 20 bases. The CDR3 protein is CASRPGQGTSEFF. The CDR3 DNA follows: TGTGCCAGTAGACCCGGACAGGGGACTAGCGAGTTCTTC.

This chain links TRBV5-1 with TRBJ2-1, with 8 bases aligning to TRBD1. The trim removed 0 bases at V and 8 bases at J, leaving 13 bases unmatched. The germline CDR1 and CDR2 sequences are SGHRS and YFSETQ. The CDR3 runs 17 residues. The CDR3 region is CASSLVPDRGGVDEQFF. The CDR3 DNA sequence: TGCGCCAGCAGCTTGGTACCCGACAGGGGTGGTGTCGATGAGCAGTTCTTC.

The chain carries TRBV7-8 and TRBJ2-7, with 9 bases that match TRBD2. The CDR3 totals 17 residues. Trimming cost V 5 bases and J 6 bases; bases outside gene matches: 17. Germline CDR1 and CDR2: SGHVS and FQNEAQ. DNA for the CDR3: TGTGCCAGCAGCCCGAGGGGTGGGGGTAGCGGGAGTCTCGAGCAGTACTTC. Translated: CASSPRGGGSGSLEQYF.

The rearrangement joins TRBV27 to TRBJ1-6; D not resolved. The ends were cut back, 9 bases at V and 7 bases at J, with 10 bases in the middle. The CDR3 extends over 12 amino acids. Per germline, CDR1 MNHEY and CDR2 SMNVEV (reference sequence). CDR3 amino acids: CASRHENSPLHF. The CDR3 DNA reads TGTGCCAGTAGACACGAAAATTCACCCCTCCACTTT.

As for this clone: This CDR3 is also generated by other DNA sequences in the sample. The chain uses TRBV24-1 and TRBJ2-1, with D possibly being TRBD1 (6 bases). Deletions cut 3 bases from V and 4 bases from J, with 9 bases between. From germline, CDR1 is KGHDR and CDR2 SFDVKD. CDR3 size: 14 residues. CDR3 loop: CATSDNRVYNEQFF. CDR3 nucleotides: TGTGCCACCAGTGATAACAGGGTTTACAATGAGCAGTTCTTC.

The J gene is TRBJ1-6, the V gene TRBV6-5; D gene ambiguous. The CDR3 is 15 amino acids. V lost 6 bases to trimming and J lost 13 bases, with 22 bases between them. Germline assignment: CDR1 MNHEY and CDR2 SVGAGI. The CDR3 region has the DNA TGTGCCAGCAGACGAGACCTCACGGCCCCTAGGCCCCTCCACTTT. Translating it yields CASRRDLTAPRPLHF.

The chain couples TRBV7-9 to TRBJ1-1; D not certain. V shed 1 base and J shed 4 bases, with 10 bases lying between them. Germline V gene sequence: CDR1 SEHNR, CDR2 FQNEAQ (reference sequence). CDR3 length: 14 residues. CDR3 sequence (DNA): TGTGCCAGCAGCTTAGATGGAGGAGGCACTGAAGCTTTCTTT. It encodes CASSLDGGGTEAFF.

On this clone: Since a far larger clone is one base different, this is likely a read error. J is TRBJ1-4 and V is TRBV5-5; TRBD1 matches 7 bases. The J segment lost 2 bases and the V segment lost 3 bases, leaving 1 base of the junction unmatched. Germline values: CDR1 SGHKS, CDR2 YYEKEE (reference sequence). There are 14 residues in the CDR3. DNA for the CDR3: TGTGCCAGCAGCTCGACAGGGACTAATGAAAAACTGTTTTTT. It codes for CASSSTGTNEKLFF.

The chain joins TRBV19 to TRBJ2-5; D is possibly TRBD1 (6 bases). CDR1 and CDR2 from the germline V gene are LNHDA and SQIVND (reference sequence). The ends were cut back, 5 bases at V and 1 base at J, with 8 bases in the middle. This CDR3 is built from 13 residues. Written as DNA, the CDR3 is TGTGCCAGTAGTCAGGACAGCCAAGAGACCCAGTACTTC. Translated, it gives CASSQDSQETQYF.

This chain connects TRBV10-3 to TRBJ2-1, with D possibly TRBD2 on 5 matching bases. Trimming stripped 1 base from V and 5 bases from J, with 12 bases between. The germline V gene encodes CDR1 ENHRY and CDR2 SYGVKD. The CDR3 runs to 15 residues. The CDR3 nucleotides are TGTGCCATCAGTGAGTTGCGGGCCGAAAACAATGAGCAGTTCTTC. Protein sequence: CAISELRAENNEQFF.

The rearrangement uses TRBV9 and TRBJ2-7; 9 bases match TRBD1. The trim removed 5 bases at V and 2 bases at J, leaving 8 bases unmatched. Germline V CDR1 and CDR2: SGDLS, YYNGEE. There are 15 residues in the CDR3. The CDR3, as DNA: TGTGCCAGCAGTGCCTGGGGACAGGGTCCCTACGAGCAGTACTTC. Translation: CASSAWGQGPYEQYF.

V and J are TRBV13 and TRBJ1-1; D possibly corresponds to TRBD1 (6 bases). This CDR3 region has 13 residues. V shed 3 bases and J shed 6 bases, with 11 bases lying between them. Germline V CDR1 and CDR2: PRHDT, FYEKMQ (reference sequence). The CDR3: CASSFRQASEAFF. The CDR3, as DNA: TGTGCCAGCAGCTTCCGACAGGCCTCTGAAGCTTTCTTT.